This T cell receptor beta chain was sequenced during a study of CD8 T cells in ankylosing spondylitis (dated by TCRdb to 2016 to 2017). Regarding the research as a whole: T cell receptor beta repertoires were profiled in healthy donors and ankylosing spondylitis patients so that disease-linked TCR variants could be found. In total, the full study cohort was made up of roughly 110 healthy donors and 25 to 30 ankylosing spondylitis patients. Samples of peripheral blood were taken, and for ankylosing spondylitis patients, synovial fluid was collected as well. Findings and caveats that apply to the study as a whole: Some TCR beta motif variants had previously been reported in synovial fluid and blood of reactive arthritis patients, which suggested common disease-initiation mechanisms. A CD8+ phenotype was shown by the disease-linked clones, which were found at relatively low frequencies in peripheral blood. Blood from ankylosing spondylitis patients appeared to be characterized by a TCR beta motif made up of several highly homologous amino acid variants. The disease-linked clones were reported to be significantly enriched in matched synovial fluid samples from ankylosing spondylitis patients.

Turning to this clonotype: No antigen is known for it. It has no much larger one-base neighbor in the sample; base qualities were not kept.

V is pruned by 5 bases and J by 11 bases, leaving 17 bases of the junction without a gene match. Per the germline V gene, MNHEY is the CDR1 and SVGEGT is the CDR2. Inclusive of the bounding cysteine and phenylalanine, the CDR3 is 16 residues long. Only the CDR3 DNA stays, 48 bases, in frame from base 1. Sequenced on an Illumina HiSeq 2500. TCR beta libraries were prepared by quantitative 5'-RACE with molecular barcodes. The paper's data handling went like this. Disease-linked TCR variants were identified with a new computational method built on a probabilistic model of VDJ rearrangement. TCRdb passed the public sequencing reads through fastp at Q25 and MiXCR, retaining productive beta sequences. CDR3 protein duplicates are merged, each entry listing the most common genes and DNA. TCRdb assigned the V and J calls; the authors' analysis was not used. A total of some 800,000 distinct CDR3 sequences appear in this sample, 12% of them only once. The biggest ten clones account for roughly 0.51% of the sample.

The TCR comes from a male donor with ankylosing spondylitis. The V and J segments used are TRBV6-2 or TRBV6-3 and TRBJ2-3; TRBD2 fits 9 bases in the junction. The sample was blood, either unsorted or a sorted T cell fraction (not recorded which). The nucleotides read TGTGCCAGCAGTCCAAGGACCAGCGGGGGGCGGCTCGTGCAGTATTTT. Its protein product is CASSPRTSGGRLVQYF.